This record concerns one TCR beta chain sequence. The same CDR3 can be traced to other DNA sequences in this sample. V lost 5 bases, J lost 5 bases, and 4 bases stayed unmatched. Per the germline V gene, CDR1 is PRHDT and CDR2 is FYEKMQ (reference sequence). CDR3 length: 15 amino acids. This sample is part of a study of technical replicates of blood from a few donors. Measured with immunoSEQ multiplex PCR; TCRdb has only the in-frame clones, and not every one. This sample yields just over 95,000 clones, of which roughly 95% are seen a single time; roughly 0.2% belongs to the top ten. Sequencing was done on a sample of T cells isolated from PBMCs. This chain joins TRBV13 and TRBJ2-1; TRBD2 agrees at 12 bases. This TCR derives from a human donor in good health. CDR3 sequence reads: CASSPGLAGNNEQFF. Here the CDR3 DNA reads TGTGCCAGCAGCCCTGGACTAGCGGGAAACAATGAGCAGTTCTTC.